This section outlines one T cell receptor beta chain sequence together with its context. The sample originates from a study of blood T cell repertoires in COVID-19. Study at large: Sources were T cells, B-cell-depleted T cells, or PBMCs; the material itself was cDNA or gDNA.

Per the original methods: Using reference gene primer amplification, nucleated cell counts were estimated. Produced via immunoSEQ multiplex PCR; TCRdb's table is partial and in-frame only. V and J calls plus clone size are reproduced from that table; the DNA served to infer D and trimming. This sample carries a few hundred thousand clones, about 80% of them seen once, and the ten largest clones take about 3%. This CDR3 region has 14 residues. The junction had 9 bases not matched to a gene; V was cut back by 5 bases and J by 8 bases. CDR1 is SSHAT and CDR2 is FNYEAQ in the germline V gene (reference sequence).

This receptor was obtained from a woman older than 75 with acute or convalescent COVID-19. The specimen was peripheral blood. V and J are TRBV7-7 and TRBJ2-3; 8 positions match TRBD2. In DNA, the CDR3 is TGTGCCAGCAGCCCTAGCGGGTTGGAAGCTACGCAGTATTTT. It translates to CASSPSGLEATQYF.